What follows describes a single T cell receptor beta chain. Its antigen is undetermined. CDR3 length equals 17 residues. V shed 5 bases, J shed 0 bases, and the junction held 9 bases outside the gene matches. CDR1 and CDR2 (germline): SGHAT, FQNNGV. The repertoire was sequenced with immunoSEQ multiplex PCR; TCRdb's copy has only in-frame clones and lacks some. The sample contains about 120,000 clones, 70% to 90% of which appear only once. The data are from a study of T cell responses to AZD1222 COVID-19 vaccine. About the research overall: Second-dose recipients at about 4 or about 12 weeks were treated as one pooled group.

Study-level findings and limits: Regions 160-218 and 743-854 dominated among vaccine-associated CD4 TCRs spanning spike. Clonal diversity was possibly underestimated, and white British individuals and females predominated among donors.

The chain carries TRBV11-2 and TRBJ2-4, with 8 bases matching TRBD1. The sequenced sample was peripheral blood, obtained on day 0 of AZD1222 vaccination. The sequence derives from an adult in good health. CDR3 sequence reads: CASSTTGATLAKNIQYF. The CDR3 DNA reads as TGTGCCAGCAGCACGACAGGGGCGACATTAGCCAAAAACATTCAGTACTTC.